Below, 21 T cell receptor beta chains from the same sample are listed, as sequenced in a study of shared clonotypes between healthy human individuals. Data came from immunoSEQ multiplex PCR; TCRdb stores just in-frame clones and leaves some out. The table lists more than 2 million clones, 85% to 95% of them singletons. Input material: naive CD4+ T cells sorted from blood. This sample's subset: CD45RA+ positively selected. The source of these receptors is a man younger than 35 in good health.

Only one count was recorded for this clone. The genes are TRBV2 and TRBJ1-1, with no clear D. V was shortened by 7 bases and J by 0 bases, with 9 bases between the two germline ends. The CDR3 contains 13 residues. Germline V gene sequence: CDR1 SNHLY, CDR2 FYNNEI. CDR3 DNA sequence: TGTGCCAGCAAGGGTACGGTGAACACTGAAGCTTTCTTT. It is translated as CASKGTVNTEAFF.

This CDR3 is CAWSSSRGGREKLFF. Here the CDR3 DNA reads TGTGCCTGGAGTAGCTCGCGGGGGGGCCGGGAAAAACTGTTTTTT. This chain uses TRBV30 with TRBJ1-4; possibly TRBD1 for D (6 bases). Looked up from germline, CDR1 is GTSNPN and CDR2 is SVGIG (reference sequence). This CDR3 comprises 15 residues. The ends were cut back, 2 bases at V and 8 bases at J, with 18 bases in the middle. The whole variable domain, remainder taken from reference TRBV30 and TRBJ1-4, is SQTIHQWPATLVQPVGSPLSLECTVEGTSNPNLYWYRQAAGRGLQLLFYSVGIGQISSEVPQNLSASRPQDRQFILSSKKLLLSDSGFYLCAWSSSRGGREKLFFGSGTQLSVL.

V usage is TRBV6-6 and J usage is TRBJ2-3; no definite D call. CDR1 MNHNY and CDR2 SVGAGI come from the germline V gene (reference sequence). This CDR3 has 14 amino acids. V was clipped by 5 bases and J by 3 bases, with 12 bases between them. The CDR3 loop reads CASSAPLGTDTQYF. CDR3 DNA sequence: TGTGCCAGCAGTGCGCCGTTAGGGACAGATACGCAGTATTTT.

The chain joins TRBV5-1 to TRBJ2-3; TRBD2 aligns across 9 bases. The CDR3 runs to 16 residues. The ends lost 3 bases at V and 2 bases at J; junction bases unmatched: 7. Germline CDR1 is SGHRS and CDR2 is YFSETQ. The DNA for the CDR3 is TGCGCCAGCAGCTCCTCTAGCGGGGTATCCACAGATACGCAGTATTTT. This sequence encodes CASSSSSGVSTDTQYF.

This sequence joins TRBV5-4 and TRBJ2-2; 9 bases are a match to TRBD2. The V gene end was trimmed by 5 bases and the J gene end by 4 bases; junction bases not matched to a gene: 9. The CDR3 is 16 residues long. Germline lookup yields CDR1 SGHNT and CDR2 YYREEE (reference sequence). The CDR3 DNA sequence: TGTGCCAGCAGGCCCGTGGCGGGAGGGGTCACCGGGGAGCTGTTTTTT. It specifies CASRPVAGGVTGELFF.

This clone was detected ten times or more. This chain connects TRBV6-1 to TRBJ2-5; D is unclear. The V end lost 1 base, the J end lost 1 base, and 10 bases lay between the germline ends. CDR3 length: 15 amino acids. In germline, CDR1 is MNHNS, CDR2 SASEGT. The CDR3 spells CASSEGLVGQETQYF. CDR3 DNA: TGTGCCAGCAGTGAAGGCCTGGTCGGCCAAGAGACCCAGTACTTC.

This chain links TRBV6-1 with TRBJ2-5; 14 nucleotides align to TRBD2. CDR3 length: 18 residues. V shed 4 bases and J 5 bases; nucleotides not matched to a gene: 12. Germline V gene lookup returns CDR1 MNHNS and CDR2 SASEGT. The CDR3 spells CASSGTLGLAGVGETQYF. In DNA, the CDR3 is TGTGCCAGCAGTGGGACTTTGGGACTAGCGGGAGTGGGCGAGACCCAGTACTTC.

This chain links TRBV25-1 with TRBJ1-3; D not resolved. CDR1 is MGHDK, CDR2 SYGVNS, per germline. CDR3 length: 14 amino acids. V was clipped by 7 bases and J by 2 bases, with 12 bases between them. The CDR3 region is CASIPRGPGNTIYF. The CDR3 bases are TGTGCCAGCATTCCTAGAGGCCCTGGAAACACCATATATTTT.

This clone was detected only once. The CDR3 protein is CASTPMGGVRETQYF. DNA of the CDR3: TGTGCCAGCACTCCTATGGGGGGCGTAAGAGAGACCCAGTACTTC. The chain has TRBV2 and TRBJ2-5; D possibly matches TRBD1 or TRBD2 (6 bases each). CDR1 and CDR2 from the germline V gene are SNHLY and FYNNEI. This CDR3 has 15 amino acids. Trimming took off 7 bases at V and 4 bases at J, with 19 bases between the two ends.

In nucleotides, the CDR3 is TGTGCCAGCAGCCCGGTGGGGACACGCGATTCCTACAATGAGCAGTTCTTC. As protein: CASSPVGTRDSYNEQFF. This chain links TRBV7-3 with TRBJ2-1; a possible D gene is TRBD1 (6 bases). Looked up from germline, CDR1 is SGHTA and CDR2 is FQGTGA. The CDR3 runs 17 residues. Trimming shortened V by 5 bases and J by 1 base, and 18 bases separated the two germline ends.

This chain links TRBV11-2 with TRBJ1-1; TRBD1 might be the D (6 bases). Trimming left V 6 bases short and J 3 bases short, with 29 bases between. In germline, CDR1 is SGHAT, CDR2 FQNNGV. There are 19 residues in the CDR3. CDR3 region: CASRETLLRGAKVYTEAFF. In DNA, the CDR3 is TGTGCCAGCAGGGAAACCCTTCTGCGGGGGGCCAAGGTGTACACTGAAGCTTTCTTT.

The DNA for the CDR3 is TGTGCCATCAGTGAGGGTCTTGAGGGCTACACCTTC. Translated, it gives CAISEGLEGYTF. The V call is TRBV10-3, the J call TRBJ1-2; no clear D. There are 12 residues in the CDR3. V dropped 2 bases and J dropped 8 bases, with 9 bases sitting between them. Germline V gene sequence: CDR1 ENHRY, CDR2 SYGVKD.

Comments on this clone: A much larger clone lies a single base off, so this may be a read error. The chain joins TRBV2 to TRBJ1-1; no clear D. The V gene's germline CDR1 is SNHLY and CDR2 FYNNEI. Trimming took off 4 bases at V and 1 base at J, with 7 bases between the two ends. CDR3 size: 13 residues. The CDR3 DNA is TGTGCCAGCAGTGTGGAGGGGAACACTGAAGCTTTCTTT. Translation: CASSVEGNTEAFF.

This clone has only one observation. The CDR3 here is CAGSSRPKSPSTDTQYF. Here the CDR3 DNA reads TGTGCCGGCTCTTCCAGGCCGAAAAGTCCTAGCACAGATACGCAGTATTTT. The chain has TRBV11-2 and TRBJ2-3; D is uncertain. The V gene's germline CDR1 is SGHAT and CDR2 FQNNGV. Trimming took 11 bases from V and 0 from J, leaving 24 bases between them. This CDR3 is 17 amino acids long.

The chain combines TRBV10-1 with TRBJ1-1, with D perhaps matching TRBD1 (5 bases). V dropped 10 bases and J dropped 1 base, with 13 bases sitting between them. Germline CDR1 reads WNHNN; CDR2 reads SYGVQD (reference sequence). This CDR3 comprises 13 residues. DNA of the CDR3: TGCGCCACACCGGACACGGCGAACACTGAAGCTTTCTTT. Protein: CATPDTANTEAFF.

The CDR3 nucleotides are TGTGCCAGCAGTAATCACAATGAGCAGTTCTTC. It yields the protein CASSNHNEQFF. The gene calls are TRBV28 and TRBJ2-1; D call uncertain. The CDR3 extends over 11 amino acids. Germline V gene sequence: CDR1 MDHEN, CDR2 SYDVKM. The V end lost 5 bases, the J end lost 5 bases, and 4 bases lay between the germline ends.

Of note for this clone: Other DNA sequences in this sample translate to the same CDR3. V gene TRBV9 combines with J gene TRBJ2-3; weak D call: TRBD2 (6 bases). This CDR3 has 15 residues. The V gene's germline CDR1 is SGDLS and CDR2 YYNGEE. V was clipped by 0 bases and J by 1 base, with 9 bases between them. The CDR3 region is CASSVDGGGTDTQYF. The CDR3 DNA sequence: TGTGCCAGCAGCGTAGACGGCGGGGGCACAGATACGCAGTATTTT. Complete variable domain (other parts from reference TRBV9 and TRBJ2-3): DSGVTQTPKHLITATGQRVTLRCSPRSGDLSVYWYQQSLDQGLQFLIQYYNGEERAKGNILERFSAQQFPDLHSELNLSSLELGDSALYFCASSVDGGGTDTQYFGPGTRLTVL.

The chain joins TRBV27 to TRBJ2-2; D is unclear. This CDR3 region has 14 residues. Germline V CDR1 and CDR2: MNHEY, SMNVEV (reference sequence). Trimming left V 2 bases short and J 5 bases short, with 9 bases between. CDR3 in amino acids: CASSLGEPTGELFF. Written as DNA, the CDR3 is TGTGCCAGCAGTTTAGGGGAACCTACCGGGGAGCTGTTTTTT.

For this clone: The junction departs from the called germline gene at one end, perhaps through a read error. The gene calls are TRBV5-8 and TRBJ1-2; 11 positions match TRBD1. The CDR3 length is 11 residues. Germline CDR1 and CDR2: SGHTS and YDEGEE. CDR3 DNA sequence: TGTGCCAGCAGCCATGGACAGGGGGCCTCTTTC. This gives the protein CASSHGQGASF.

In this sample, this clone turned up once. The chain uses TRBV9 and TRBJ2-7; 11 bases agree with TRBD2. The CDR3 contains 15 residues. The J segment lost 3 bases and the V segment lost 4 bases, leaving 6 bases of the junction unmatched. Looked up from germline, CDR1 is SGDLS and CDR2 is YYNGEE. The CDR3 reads CASSPGTSGYYEQYF. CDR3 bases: TGTGCCAGCAGCCCAGGGACTAGCGGCTACTACGAGCAGTACTTC.

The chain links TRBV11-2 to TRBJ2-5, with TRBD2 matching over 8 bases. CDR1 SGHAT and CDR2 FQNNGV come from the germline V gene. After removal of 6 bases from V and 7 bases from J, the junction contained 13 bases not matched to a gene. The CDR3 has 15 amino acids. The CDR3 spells CASRFQTSDFGTQYF. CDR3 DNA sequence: TGTGCCAGCAGATTTCAGACTAGCGATTTCGGGACCCAGTACTTC. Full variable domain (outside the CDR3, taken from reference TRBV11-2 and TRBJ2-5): EAGVAQSPRYKIIEKRQSVAFWCNPISGHATLYWYQQILGQGPKLLIQFQNNGVVDDSQLPKDRFSAERLKGVDSTLKIQPAKLEDSAVYLCASRFQTSDFGTQYFGPGTRLLVL.